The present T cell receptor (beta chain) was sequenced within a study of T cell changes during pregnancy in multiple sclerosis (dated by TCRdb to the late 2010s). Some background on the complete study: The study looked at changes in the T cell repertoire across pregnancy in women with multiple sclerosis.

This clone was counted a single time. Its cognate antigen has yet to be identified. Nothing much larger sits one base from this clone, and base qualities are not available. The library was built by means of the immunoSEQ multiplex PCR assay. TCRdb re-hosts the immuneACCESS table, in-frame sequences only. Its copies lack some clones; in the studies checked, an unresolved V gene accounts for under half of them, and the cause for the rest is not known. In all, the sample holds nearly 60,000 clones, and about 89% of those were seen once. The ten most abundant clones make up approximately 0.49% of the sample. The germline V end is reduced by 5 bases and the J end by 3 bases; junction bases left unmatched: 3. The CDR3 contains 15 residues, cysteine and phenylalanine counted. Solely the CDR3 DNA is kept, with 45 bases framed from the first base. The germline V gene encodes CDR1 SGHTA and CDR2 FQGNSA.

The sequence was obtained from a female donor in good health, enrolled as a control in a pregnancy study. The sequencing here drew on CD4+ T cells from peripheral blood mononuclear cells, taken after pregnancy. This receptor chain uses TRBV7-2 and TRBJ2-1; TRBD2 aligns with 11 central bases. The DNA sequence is TGTGCCAGCAGCAAAACTAGCGGGGGCTACAATGAGCAGTTCTTC. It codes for CASSKTSGGYNEQFF.